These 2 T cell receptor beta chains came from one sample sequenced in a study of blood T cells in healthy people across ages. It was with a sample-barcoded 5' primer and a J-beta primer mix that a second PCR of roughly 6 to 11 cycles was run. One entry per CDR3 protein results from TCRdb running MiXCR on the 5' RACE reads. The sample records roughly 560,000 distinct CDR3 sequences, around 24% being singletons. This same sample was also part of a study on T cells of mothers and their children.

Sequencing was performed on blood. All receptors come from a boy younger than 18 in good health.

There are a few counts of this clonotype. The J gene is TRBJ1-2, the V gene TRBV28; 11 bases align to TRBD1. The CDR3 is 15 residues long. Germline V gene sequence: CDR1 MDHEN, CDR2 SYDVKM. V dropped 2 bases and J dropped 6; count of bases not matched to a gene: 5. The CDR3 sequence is CASSLGGTGGNGYTF. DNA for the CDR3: TGTGCCAGCAGTTTAGGCGGGACAGGGGGGAATGGCTACACCTTC.

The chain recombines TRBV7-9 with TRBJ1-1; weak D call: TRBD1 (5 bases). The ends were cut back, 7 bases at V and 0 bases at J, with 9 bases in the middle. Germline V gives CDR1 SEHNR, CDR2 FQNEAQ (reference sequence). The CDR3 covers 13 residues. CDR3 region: CASNGGVNTEAFF. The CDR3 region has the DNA TGTGCCAGCAATGGGGGAGTGAACACTGAAGCTTTCTTT.